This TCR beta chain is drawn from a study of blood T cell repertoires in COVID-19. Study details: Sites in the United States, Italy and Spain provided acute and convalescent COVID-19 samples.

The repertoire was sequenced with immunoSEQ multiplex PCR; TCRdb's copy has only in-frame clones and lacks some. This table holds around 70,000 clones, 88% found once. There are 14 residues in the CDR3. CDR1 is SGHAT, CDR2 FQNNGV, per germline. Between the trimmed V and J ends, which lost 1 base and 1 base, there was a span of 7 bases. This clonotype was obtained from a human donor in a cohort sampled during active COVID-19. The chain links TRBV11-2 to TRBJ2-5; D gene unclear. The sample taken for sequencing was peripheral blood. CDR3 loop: CASSLAQPQETQYF. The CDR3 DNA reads TGTGCCAGCAGCTTAGCACAGCCCCAAGAGACCCAGTACTTC.